This TCR beta chain came from a study of metastatic and nonmetastatic thyroid tumors. Whole-study findings and limits: Malignant thyroid tumors reportedly exceeded benign nodules significantly in TCR beta diversity, with the difference appearing in blood and tumor.

There were no patients who had received any treatment before thyroid surgery. Germline CDR1 and CDR2: GTSNPN and SVGIG (reference sequence). The CDR3 is 15 residues long. Original handling: For papillary thyroid cancer, a distant-metastasis classifier was constructed from CDR3 differences observed across clinicopathological groups. TCRdb re-called the PCR reads through MiXCR. These V and J calls derive from TCRdb rather than the authors' analysis. The profile shows about 69,000 clones, 14% of them singletons. The sample holds a few counts of this clone. Its antigen is undetermined. One end of the junction is discordant with germline, which a read error may explain.

V gene TRBV30 combines with J gene TRBJ2-7, with 8 nucleotides matching TRBD2. The sequence was obtained from a male donor with papillary thyroid cancer or a benign thyroid nodule (not recorded which). Some clones in this sample may be carry-over from other donors' samples. Material: blood. In DNA, the CDR3 is TGTGCCTGTAGTCTCGGACTAGCTAGTACGTCTGAGCGGTACTTC. Amino acids: CACSLGLASTSERYF.